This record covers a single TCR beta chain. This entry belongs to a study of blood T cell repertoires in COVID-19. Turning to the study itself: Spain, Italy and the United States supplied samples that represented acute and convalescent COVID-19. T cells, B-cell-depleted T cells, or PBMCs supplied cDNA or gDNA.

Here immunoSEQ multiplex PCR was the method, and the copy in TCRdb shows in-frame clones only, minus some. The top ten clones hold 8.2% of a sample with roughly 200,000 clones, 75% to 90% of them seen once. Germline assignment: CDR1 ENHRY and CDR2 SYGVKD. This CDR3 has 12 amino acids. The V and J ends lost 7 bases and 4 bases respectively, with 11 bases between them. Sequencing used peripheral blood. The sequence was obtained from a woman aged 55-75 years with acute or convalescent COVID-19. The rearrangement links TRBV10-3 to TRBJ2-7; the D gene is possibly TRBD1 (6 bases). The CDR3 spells CAINTGPYEQYF. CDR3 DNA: TGTGCCATCAATACAGGGCCTTACGAGCAGTACTTC.